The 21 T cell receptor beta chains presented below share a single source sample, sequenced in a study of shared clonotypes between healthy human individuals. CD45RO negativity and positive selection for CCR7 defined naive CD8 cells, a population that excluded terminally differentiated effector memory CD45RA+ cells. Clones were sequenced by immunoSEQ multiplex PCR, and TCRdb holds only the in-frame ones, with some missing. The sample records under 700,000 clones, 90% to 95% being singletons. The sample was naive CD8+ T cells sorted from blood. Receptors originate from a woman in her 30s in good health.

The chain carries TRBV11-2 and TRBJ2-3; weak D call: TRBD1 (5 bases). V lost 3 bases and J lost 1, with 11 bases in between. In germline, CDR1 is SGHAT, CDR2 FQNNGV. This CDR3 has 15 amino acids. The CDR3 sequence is CASSFFRAGTDTQYF. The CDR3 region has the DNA TGTGCCAGCAGCTTCTTCAGGGCGGGCACAGATACGCAGTATTTT. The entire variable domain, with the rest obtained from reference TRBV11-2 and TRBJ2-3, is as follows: EAGVAQSPRYKIIEKRQSVAFWCNPISGHATLYWYQQILGQGPKLLIQFQNNGVVDDSQLPKDRFSAERLKGVDSTLKIQPAKLEDSAVYLCASSFFRAGTDTQYFGPGTRLTVL.

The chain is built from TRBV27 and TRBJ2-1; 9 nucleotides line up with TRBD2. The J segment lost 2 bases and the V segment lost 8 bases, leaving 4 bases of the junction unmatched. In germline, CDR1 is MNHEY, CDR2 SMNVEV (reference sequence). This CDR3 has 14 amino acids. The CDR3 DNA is TGTGCCAGCGCCGGGACTAGCCCCTACAATGAGCAGTTCTTC. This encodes CASAGTSPYNEQFF.

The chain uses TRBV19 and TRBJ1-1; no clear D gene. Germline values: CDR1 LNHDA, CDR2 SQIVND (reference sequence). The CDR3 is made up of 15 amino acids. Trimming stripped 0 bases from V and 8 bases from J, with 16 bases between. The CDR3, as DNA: TGTGCCAGTAGTATAGATCGAGAGGGAAGTGGCGAAGCTTTCTTT. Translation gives CASSIDREGSGEAFF.

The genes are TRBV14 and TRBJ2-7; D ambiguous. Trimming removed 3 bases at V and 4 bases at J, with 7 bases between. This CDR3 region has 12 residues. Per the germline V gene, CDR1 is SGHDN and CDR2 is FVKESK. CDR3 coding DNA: TGTGCCAGCAGCCATTGGATATACGAGCAGTACTTC. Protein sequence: CASSHWIYEQYF.

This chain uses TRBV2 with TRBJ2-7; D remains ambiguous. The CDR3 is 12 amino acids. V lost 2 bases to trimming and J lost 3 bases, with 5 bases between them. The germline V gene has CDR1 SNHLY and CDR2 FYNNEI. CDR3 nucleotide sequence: TGTGCCAGCAGTGAAAGCTACTACGAGCAGTACTTC. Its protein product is CASSESYYEQYF.

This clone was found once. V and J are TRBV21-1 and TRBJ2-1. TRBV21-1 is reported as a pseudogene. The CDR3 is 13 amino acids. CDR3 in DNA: TGTGCCAGCACCTCCTCTAGGGCTGATGAGCAGTTCTTC. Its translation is CASTSSRADEQFF.

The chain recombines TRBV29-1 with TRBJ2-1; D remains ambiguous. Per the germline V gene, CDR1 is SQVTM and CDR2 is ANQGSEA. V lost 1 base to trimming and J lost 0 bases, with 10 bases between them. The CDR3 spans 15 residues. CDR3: CSVEVGISSYNEQFF. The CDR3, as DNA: TGCAGCGTTGAAGTGGGGATTAGCTCCTACAATGAGCAGTTCTTC.

The CDR3 coding sequence is TGTGCCAGCAGTCCAGGCAGGGTTTCCCCCTACGAGCAGTACTTC. This translates into CASSPGRVSPYEQYF. V usage is TRBV27 and J usage is TRBJ2-7; tentatively, D is TRBD1 (5 bases). This CDR3 region has 15 residues. The V and J ends lost 5 bases and 2 bases respectively, with 16 bases between them. Germline V CDR1 and CDR2: MNHEY, SMNVEV (reference sequence).

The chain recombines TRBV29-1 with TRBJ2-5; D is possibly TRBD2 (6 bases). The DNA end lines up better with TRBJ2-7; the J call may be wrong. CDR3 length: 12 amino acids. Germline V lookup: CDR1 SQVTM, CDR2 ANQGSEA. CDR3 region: CSVGTSAYEQYF. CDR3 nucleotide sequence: TGCAGCGTCGGGACTTCAGCCTACGAGCAGTACTTC.

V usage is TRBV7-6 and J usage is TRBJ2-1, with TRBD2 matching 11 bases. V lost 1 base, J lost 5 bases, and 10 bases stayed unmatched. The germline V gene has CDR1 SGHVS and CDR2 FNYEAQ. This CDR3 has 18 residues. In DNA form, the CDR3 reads TGTGCCAGCAGCTTAGGACTAGCGGGATCTGCAGTCGACAATGAGCAGTTCTTC. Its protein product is CASSLGLAGSAVDNEQFF. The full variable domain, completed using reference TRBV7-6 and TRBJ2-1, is GAGVSQSPRYKVTKRGQDVALRCDPISGHVSLYWYRQALGQGPEFLTYFNYEAQQDKSGLPNDRFSAERPEGSISTLTIQRTEQRDSAMYRCASSLGLAGSAVDNEQFFGPGTRLTVL.

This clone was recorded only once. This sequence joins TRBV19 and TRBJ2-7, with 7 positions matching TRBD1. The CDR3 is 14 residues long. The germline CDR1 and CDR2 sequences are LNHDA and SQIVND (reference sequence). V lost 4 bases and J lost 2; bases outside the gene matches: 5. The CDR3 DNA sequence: TGTGCCAGTAGTACCTCAGGGACAGCCTACGAGCAGTACTTC. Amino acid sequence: CASSTSGTAYEQYF.

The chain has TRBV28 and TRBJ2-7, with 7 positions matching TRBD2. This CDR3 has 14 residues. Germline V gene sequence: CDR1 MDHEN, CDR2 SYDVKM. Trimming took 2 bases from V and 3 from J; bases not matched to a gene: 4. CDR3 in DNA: TGTGCCAGCAGTTTAGAAGGCGGGAGCTACGAGCAGTACTTC. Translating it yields CASSLEGGSYEQYF.

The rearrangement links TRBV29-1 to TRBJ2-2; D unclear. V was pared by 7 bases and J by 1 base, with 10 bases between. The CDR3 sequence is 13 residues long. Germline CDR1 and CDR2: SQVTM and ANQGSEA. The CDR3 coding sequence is TGCAGCGCAAGCGATGTGAACACCGGGGAGCTGTTTTTT. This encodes CSASDVNTGELFF.

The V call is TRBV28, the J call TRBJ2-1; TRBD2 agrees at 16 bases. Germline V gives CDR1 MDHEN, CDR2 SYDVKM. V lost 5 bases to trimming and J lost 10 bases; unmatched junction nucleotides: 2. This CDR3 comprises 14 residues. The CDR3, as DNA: TGTGCCAGCAGTGCGGGACTAGCGGGAGGGGAGCAGTTCTTC. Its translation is CASSAGLAGGEQFF. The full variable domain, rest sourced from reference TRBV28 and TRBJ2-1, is DVKVTQSSRYLVKRTGEKVFLECVQDMDHENMFWYRQDPGLGLRLIYFSYDVKMKEKGDIPEGYSVSREKKERFSLILESASTNQTSMYLCASSAGLAGGEQFFGPGTRLTVL.

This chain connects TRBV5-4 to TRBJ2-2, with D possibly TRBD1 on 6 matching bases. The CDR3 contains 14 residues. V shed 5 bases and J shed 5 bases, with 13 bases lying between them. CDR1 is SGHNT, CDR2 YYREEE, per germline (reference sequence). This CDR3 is CASREQGRTGELFF. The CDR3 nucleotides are TGTGCCAGCAGGGAACAGGGAAGAACCGGGGAGCTGTTTTTT.

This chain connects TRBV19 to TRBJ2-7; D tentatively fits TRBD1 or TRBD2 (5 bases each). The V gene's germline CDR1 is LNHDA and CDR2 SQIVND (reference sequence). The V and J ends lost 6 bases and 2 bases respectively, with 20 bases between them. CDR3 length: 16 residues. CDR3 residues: CASRPQLGVHPYEQYF. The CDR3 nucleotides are TGTGCCAGTAGACCCCAGTTGGGGGTGCACCCCTACGAGCAGTACTTC.

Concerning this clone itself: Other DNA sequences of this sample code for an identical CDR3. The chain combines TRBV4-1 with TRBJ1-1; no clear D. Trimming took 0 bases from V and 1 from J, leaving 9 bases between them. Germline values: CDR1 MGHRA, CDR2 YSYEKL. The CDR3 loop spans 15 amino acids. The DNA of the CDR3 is TGCGCCAGCAGCCAAGATCCGGGCGGGAACACTGAAGCTTTCTTT. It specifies CASSQDPGGNTEAFF.

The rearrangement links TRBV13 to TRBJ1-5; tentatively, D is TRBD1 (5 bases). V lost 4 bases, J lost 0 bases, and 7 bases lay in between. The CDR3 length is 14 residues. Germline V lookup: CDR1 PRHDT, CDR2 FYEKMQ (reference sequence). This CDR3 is CASSSGPSNQPQHF. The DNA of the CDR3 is TGTGCCAGCAGCTCGGGACCTAGCAATCAGCCCCAGCATTTT.

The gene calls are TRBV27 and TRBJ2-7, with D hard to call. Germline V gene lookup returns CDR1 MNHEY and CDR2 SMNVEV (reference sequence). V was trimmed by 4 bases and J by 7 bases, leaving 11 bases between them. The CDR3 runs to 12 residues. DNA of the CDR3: TGTGCCAGCAGTTCCATCCACGGGGAGCAGTACTTC. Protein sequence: CASSSIHGEQYF.

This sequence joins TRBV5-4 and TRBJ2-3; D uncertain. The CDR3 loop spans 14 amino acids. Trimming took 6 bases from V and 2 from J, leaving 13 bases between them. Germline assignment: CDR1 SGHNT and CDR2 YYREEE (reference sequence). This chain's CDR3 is CASNVDYYTDTQYF. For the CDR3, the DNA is TGTGCCAGCAATGTAGATTATTACACAGATACGCAGTATTTT.

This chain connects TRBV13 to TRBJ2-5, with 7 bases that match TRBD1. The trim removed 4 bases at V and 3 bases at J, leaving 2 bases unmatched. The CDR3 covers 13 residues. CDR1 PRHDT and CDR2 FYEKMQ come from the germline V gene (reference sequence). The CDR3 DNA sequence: TGTGCCAGCAGCTCCGGGACAGAAGAGACCCAGTACTTC. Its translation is CASSSGTEETQYF.